Sequencing of this T cell receptor (beta chain) was carried out in a study of shared clonotypes between healthy human individuals. Libraries were prepared by immunoSEQ multiplex PCR; TCRdb keeps only in-frame clonotypes and omits some of them. Among roughly 2.2 million clones listed, 80% to 95% were seen once. Per germline, CDR1 MGHRA and CDR2 YSYEKL. The CDR3 covers 17 residues. V shed 4 bases and J 4 bases; nucleotides not matched to a gene: 11. Caucasian adults residing in Nashville, Tennessee made up all the donors. The specimen sequenced was naive CD4+ T cells from PBMCs. Subset in this sample: CD45RA+ positively selected. The chain has TRBV4-1 and TRBJ1-4, with 8 bases identical to TRBD1. The sequence came from a man aged 18 to 29 in good health. Some clones in this sample may be carry-over from other donors' samples. CDR3 sequence (DNA): TGCGCCAGCAGCCGACAGGGGCAGGAGAAGTATAATGAAAAACTGTTTTTT. Translating it yields CASSRQGQEKYNEKLFF.